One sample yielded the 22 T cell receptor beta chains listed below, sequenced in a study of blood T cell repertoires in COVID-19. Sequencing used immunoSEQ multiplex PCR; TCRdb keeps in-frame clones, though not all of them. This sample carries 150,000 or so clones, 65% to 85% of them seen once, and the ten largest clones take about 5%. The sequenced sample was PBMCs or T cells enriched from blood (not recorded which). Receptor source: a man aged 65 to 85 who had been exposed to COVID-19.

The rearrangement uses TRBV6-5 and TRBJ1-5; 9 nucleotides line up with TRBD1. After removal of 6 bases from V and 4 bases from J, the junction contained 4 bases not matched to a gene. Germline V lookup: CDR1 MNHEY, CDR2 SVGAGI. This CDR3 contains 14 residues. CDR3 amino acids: CASRSGTGNQPQHF. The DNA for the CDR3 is TGTGCCAGCAGGAGTGGGACAGGGAATCAGCCCCAGCATTTT.

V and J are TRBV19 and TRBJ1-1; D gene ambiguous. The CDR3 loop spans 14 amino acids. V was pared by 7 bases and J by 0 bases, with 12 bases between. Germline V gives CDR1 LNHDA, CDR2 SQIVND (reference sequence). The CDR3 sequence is CASINTAVNTEAFF. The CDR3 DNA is TGTGCCAGTATCAATACAGCGGTGAACACTGAAGCTTTCTTT. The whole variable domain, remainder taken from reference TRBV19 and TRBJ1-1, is DGGITQSPKYLFRKEGQNVTLSCEQNLNHDAMYWYRQDPGQGLRLIYYSQIVNDFQKGDIAEGYSVSREKKESFPLTVTSAQKNPTAFYLCASINTAVNTEAFFGQGTRLTVV.

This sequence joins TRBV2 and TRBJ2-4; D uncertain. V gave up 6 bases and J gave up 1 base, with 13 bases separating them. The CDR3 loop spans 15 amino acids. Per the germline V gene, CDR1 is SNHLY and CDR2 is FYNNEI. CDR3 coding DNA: TGTGCCAGCAGCCTCAGGCCCCTGGCCAAAAACATTCAGTACTTC. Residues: CASSLRPLAKNIQYF.

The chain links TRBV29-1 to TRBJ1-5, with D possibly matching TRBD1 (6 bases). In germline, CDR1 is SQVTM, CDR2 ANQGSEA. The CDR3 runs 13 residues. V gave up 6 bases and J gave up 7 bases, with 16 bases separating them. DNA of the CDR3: TGCAGCGTCCTTACAGGGACACGGCAGCCCCAGCATTTT. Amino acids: CSVLTGTRQPQHF.

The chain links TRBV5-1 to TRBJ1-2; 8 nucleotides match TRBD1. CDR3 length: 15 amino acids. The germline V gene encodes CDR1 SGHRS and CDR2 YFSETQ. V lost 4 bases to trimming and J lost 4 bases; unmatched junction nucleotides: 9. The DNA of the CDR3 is TGCGCCAGCAGCACTCGACGGACAGGGTCCTATGGCTACACCTTC. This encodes CASSTRRTGSYGYTF.

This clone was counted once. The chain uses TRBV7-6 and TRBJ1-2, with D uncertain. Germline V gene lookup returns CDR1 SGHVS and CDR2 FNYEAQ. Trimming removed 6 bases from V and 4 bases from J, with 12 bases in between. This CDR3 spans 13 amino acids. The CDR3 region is CASRSVTPYGYTF. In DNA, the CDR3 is TGTGCCAGCAGGTCAGTAACCCCCTATGGCTACACCTTC.

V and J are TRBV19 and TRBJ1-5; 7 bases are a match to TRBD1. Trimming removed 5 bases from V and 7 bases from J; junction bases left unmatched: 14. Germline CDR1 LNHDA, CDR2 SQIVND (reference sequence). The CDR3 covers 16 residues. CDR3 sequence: CASSPQGGRGGQPQHF. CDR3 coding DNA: TGTGCCAGTAGTCCCCAAGGGGGCAGGGGAGGACAGCCCCAGCATTTT.

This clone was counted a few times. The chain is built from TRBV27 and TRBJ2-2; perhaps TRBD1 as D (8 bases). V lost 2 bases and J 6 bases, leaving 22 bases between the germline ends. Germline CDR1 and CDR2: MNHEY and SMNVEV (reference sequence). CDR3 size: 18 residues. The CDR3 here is CASSLGYRGGPTAGELFF. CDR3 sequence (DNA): TGTGCCAGCAGTTTAGGGTACAGGGGGGGCCCTACGGCCGGGGAGCTGTTTTTT.

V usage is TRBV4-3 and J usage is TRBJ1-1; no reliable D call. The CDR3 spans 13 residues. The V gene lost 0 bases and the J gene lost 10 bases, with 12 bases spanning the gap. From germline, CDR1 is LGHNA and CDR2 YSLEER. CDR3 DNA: TGCGCCAGCAGCCAAGATACGGAGGGTAGAGCTTTCTTT. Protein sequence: CASSQDTEGRAFF.

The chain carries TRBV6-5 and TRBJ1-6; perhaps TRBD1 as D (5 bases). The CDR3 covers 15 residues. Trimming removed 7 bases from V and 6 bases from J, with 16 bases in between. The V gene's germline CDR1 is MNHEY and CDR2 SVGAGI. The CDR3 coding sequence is TGTGCCAGCACCCTTCGACAGAGCTCTAATTCACCCCTCCACTTT. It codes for CASTLRQSSNSPLHF.

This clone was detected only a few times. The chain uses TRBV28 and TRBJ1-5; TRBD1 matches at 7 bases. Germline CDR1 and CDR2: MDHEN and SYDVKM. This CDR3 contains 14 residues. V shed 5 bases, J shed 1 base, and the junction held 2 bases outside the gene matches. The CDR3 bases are TGTGCCAGCAGTCCAGGGGGGAGCAATCAGCCCCAGCATTTT. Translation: CASSPGGSNQPQHF.

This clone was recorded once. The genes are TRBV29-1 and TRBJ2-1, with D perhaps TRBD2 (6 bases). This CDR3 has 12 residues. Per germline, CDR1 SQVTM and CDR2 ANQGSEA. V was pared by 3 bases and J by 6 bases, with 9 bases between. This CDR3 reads CSVEAGPNEQFF. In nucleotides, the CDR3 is TGCAGCGTTGAGGCGGGACCCAATGAGCAGTTCTTC.

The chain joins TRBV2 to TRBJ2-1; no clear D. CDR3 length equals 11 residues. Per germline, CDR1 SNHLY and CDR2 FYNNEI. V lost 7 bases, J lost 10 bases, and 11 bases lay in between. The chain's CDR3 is CASMFGYEQFF. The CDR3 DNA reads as TGTGCCAGCATGTTCGGGTACGAGCAGTTCTTC.

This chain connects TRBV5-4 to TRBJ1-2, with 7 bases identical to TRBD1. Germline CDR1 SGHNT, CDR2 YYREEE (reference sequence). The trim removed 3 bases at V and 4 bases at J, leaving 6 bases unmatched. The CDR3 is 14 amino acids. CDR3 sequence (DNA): TGTGCCAGCAGCTCGGGACAGTACCTCTATGGCTACACCTTC. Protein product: CASSSGQYLYGYTF.

Here the CDR3 reads CASSVDSFGADTQYF. The CDR3 nucleotides read TGTGCCAGCAGCGTAGATAGCTTCGGGGCAGATACGCAGTATTTT. The chain employs TRBV9 and TRBJ2-3, with D tentatively TRBD2 (5 bases). Germline CDR1 and CDR2: SGDLS and YYNGEE. V lost 0 bases and J 4 bases, leaving 12 bases between the germline ends. The CDR3 loop spans 15 amino acids.

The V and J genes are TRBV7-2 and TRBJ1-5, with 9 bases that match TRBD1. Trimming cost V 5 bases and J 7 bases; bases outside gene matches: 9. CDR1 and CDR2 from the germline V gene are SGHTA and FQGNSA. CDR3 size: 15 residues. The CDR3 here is CASSRDRGRGQPQHF. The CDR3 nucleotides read TGTGCCAGCAGCAGAGACAGGGGGAGAGGCCAGCCCCAGCATTTT.

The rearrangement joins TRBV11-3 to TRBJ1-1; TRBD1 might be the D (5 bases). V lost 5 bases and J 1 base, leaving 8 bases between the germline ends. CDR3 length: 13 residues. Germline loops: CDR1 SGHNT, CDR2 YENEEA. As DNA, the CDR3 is TGTGCCAGCAGCCTGACAGCGAACACTGAAGCTTTCTTT. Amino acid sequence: CASSLTANTEAFF. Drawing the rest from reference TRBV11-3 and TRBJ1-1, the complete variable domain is EAGVVQSPRYKIIEKKQPVAFWCNPISGHNTLYWYLQNLGQGPELLIRYENEEAVDDSQLPKDRFSAERLKGVDSTLKIQPAELGDSAVYLCASSLTANTEAFFGQGTRLTVV.

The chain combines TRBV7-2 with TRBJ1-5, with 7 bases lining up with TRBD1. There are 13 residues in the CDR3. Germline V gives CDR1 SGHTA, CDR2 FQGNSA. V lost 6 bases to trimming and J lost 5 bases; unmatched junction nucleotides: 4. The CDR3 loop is CASRPRGDQPQHF. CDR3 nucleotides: TGTGCCAGCAGGCCCAGGGGGGATCAGCCCCAGCATTTT.

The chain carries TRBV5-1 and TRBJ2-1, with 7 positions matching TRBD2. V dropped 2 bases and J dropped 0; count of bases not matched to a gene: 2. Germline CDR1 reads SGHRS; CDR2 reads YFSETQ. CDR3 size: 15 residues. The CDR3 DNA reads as TGCGCCAGCAGCTTCGGCGGGAGCTCCTACAATGAGCAGTTCTTC. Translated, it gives CASSFGGSSYNEQFF.

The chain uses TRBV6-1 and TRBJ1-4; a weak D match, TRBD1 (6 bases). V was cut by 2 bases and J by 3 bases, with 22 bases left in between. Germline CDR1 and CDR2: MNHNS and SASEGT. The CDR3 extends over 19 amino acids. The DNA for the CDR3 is TGTGCCAGCAGTGAAAGGGTCAGGGGATGGTTTTTAGCTAATGAAAAACTGTTTTTT. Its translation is CASSERVRGWFLANEKLFF.

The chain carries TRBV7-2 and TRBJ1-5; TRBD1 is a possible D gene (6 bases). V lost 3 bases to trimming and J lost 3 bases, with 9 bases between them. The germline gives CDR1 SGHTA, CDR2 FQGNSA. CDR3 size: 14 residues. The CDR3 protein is CASSFGQINQPQHF. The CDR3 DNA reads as TGTGCCAGCAGCTTCGGACAGATCAATCAGCCCCAGCATTTT. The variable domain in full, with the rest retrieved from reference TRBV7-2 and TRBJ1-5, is GAGVSQSPSNKVTEKGKDVELRCDPISGHTALYWYRQSLGQGLEFLIYFQGNSAPDKSGLPSDRFSAERTGGSVSTLTIQRTQQEDSAVYLCASSFGQINQPQHFGDGTRLSIL.

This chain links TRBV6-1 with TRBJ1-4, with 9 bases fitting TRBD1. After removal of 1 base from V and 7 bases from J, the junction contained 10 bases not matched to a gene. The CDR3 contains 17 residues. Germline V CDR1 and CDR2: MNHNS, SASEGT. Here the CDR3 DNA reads TGTGCCAGCAGTGAAGTCTTAGGGACAGGGTCGACTGAAAAACTGTTTTTT. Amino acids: CASSEVLGTGSTEKLFF.